This T cell receptor (beta chain) was retrieved from a study of T cells in Graves' hyperthyroidism and ophthalmopathy. About the research overall: Staff took peripheral blood when the initial diagnosis was made, before any treatment began.

Germline loops: CDR1 DFQATT, CDR2 SNEGSKA (reference sequence). The junction had 10 bases not matched to a gene; V was cut back by 4 bases and J by 4 bases. This CDR3 has 16 amino acids. TCR beta CDR3 regions were amplified from RNA transcripts. When the TCR CDR3 underwent first-round RT-PCR, the HTBI primer set was used. TCRdb analysed the multiplex PCR reads with MiXCR anew, one entry per CDR3 protein. The sample comprises a few hundred thousand distinct CDR3 sequences, approximately 25% of which are singletons, and less than 75% rests with the top ten. The V call is TRBV20-1, the J call TRBJ2-1; 10 bases fit TRBD2. The source is a man aged 45-60 years with Graves' hyperthyroidism. The sequencing input was blood. The DNA for the CDR3 is TGCAGTGCTACCCTCTCAACTAGCGGGAAATACAATGAGCAGTTCTTC. Amino acids: CSATLSTSGKYNEQFF.